This record looks at one T cell receptor beta chain sequence and its context. The sample comes from a study of blood T cell repertoires in COVID-19. Per the original data handling: Counts of nucleated cells, estimated from reference gene primer amplification, were obtained. TCRdb's table, derived via immunoSEQ multiplex PCR, lists solely in-frame clones and lacks some. The V and J calls and clone size were taken over from that table, and D and trimming were inferred from the DNA. The sample records 150,000 to 200,000 clones, roughly 86% being singletons. Germline V lookup: CDR1 LGHNA, CDR2 YNFKEQ. Trimming took 0 bases from V and 0 from J; bases not matched to a gene: 17. The CDR3 totals 22 residues.

The sample comprised peripheral blood. The origin of this receptor is a man aged 18 to 30 with acute or convalescent COVID-19. The chain is built from TRBV4-2 and TRBJ2-4, with 10 bases aligning to TRBD2. The CDR3 region has the DNA TGTGCCAGCAGCCAAGACCCTTACCCACTAGCGGGGCCGGCTTTAGCCAAAAACATTCAGTACTTC. Translation gives CASSQDPYPLAGPALAKNIQYF.